The entry that follows covers one T cell receptor (beta chain) sequence. Its antigen is still unknown. A read error may account for a junction end that differs from germline. Taken with the paper, the label for time point translates to: peripheral blood 6 weeks after treatment start. The cohort included 29 patients with locally advanced or metastatic urothelial carcinoma who were treated at Memorial Sloan Kettering on a trial protocol. Peripheral blood mononuclear cells were collected pretreatment and during treatment, with between 1 and 8 total time points per patient. The Qiagen DNeasy Blood extraction kit was used to purify genomic DNA from total PBMCs and from tumor samples. PBMCs were collected pretreatment and during treatment and were isolated and stored as previously described. This sample is drawn from a study of PD-L1 blockade in urothelial cancer listed by TCRdb under 2017. As for the study more broadly: Therapy was started in about 2014 for all patients, and atezolizumab 1,200 mg was administered intravenously every 3 weeks. Durable clinical benefit was achieved by nine patients and was not achieved by 20 patients. Blood samples gave a median of roughly 150,000 T cells and 80,000 to 95,000 unique TCRs, with a median clonality of approximately 0.08. Pretreatment tumor samples and matched peripheral blood, collected serially before and after atezolizumab treatment, underwent TCR sequencing. Blood samples were analyzed 3 weeks after the start of treatment (second dose) and 6 weeks after the start of treatment. About 90% of the 29 patients were males with bladder-origin urothelial cancer, and about 65% of the 29 reported a prior smoking history. In the same patients, pretreatment tumors underwent whole exome sequencing and RNA sequencing in addition to TCR sequencing. Somatic, immune and clinical correlates of response to PD-L1 blockade with atezolizumab in urothelial cancer were the focus of an exploratory multi-omic analysis. Pretreatment blood TCR-seq was available for fewer than 30 patients, at least one posttreatment blood collection was obtained for 25 or so patients, and tumor TCR-seq was available for 25 or so patients. An ECOG performance status of 0 or 1 was recorded for the patients, and 0 to 3 prior chemotherapy regimens had been received by the patients. Durable clinical benefit was defined as a progression-free survival longer than 6 months, and TCR features were additionally tested against progression-free survival and overall survival.

Findings and caveats that apply to the study as a whole: Greater expansion of tumor-associated TCR clones in peripheral blood 3 weeks after the start of treatment was observed in patients with durable benefit (n of about 21, p = 0.022). Improved progression-free and overall survival was found to be associated with pretreatment peripheral blood TCR clonality below the median. Because of the small sample size (n of about 30) and the many exploratory analyses performed, the results are intended to be regarded as hypothesis-generating.

The CDR3 runs 12 residues from the cysteine to the phenylalanine. CDR3 DNA only is kept here, 36 bases in frame from base 1. As encoded in the germline V gene, CDR1 is MDHEN while CDR2 is SYDVKM. Synthetic TCR analog templates were spiked into each PCR so that absolute template abundance could be estimated from read counts. The immunoSEQ assay was used to amplify TCRbeta CDR3 regions from genomic DNA with bias-controlled V and J gene primers. Sequencing of rearranged TCRbeta segments was done at approximately 20X coverage. As for the original processing: Sequencing errors were corrected by clustering, and CDR3s were annotated against IMGT so that V, D and J genes could be assigned. Out-of-frame and stop-codon sequences were excluded, and only productive TCRbeta rearrangements were used in downstream analyses. To compute clonality, Shannon entropy was normalized by the log of the number of unique productive sequences and then subtracted from one. Fisher's exact test with Benjamini-Hochberg correction, using a cutoff of adjusted p below 0.01, was how clones that differed between time points or between blood and tumor were identified. TCRdb holds this immuneACCESS table with in-frame rearrangements only. Some clones are missing; in checked studies, unresolved V genes explain under half, and the rest has no known cause. D and trimming come from the DNA, and the V and J calls and clone size come from that table. Counted in this sample were over 100,000 clones; 85% to 95% of them appeared once. The ten largest clones represent approximately 3.8% of the sample.

Recombination connected TRBV28 to TRBJ1-2; no D gene can be assigned with confidence. Material: PBMCs, obtained around atezolizumab (anti-PD-L1) treatment. This TCR derives from a man in his sixties with urothelial cancer. Here is the DNA: TGTGCCTGCAGCAGGTCGTCCTATGGCTACACCTTC. It encodes CACSRSSYGYTF.